The rows below give T cell receptor beta chains drawn from one sample of a study of beta chain features in type 1 diabetes. Assay used: immunoSEQ multiplex PCR; TCRdb lists only in-frame clones, some missing. This sample has 300,000 to 400,000 clones, with around 12% found just once. Material for sequencing was naive CD4+ T cells from blood. Source of these receptors: a man younger than 35 in good health. Each CDR3 is given with its conserved first and last residue. D genes are given only for firm matches. Not all rows give a size; the values are once, few, many and, for expanded clones, a class.

>TRBJ1-2|-|few|TRBV28
TGTGCCAGCAGTTTAAAGGGAGATGGCTACACCTTC
CASSLKGDGYTF
>TRBJ2-5|-|-|TRBV7-9
TGTGCCAGCAGCGAGTCCGTGGTGCAGACCCAGTACTTC
CASSESVVQTQYF
>TRBJ2-7|TRBD1|-|TRBV15
TGTGCCACCAGCATCAACAGGGGCCGGTACGAGCAGTACTTC
CATSINRGRYEQYF
>TRBJ2-7|TRBD2|few|TRBV7-9
TGTGCCAGCAGCCCGGGTCGAGATAGCGGGGGAAAACCCTACGAGCAGTACTTC
CASSPGRDSGGKPYEQYF
>TRBJ2-7|TRBD1|few|TRBV7-7
TGTGCTAGCAGCCCCGGGACAGGGGACTACGAGCAGTACTTC
CASSPGTGDYEQYF
>TRBJ2-3|TRBD2|-|TRBV7-2
TGTGCCAGCACCCAAGGACTAGCCTCAGATACGCAGTATTTT
CASTQGLASDTQYF
>TRBJ1-2|-|few|TRBV5-4
TGTGCCAGCAGCTACGACAGTCGGTATGGCTACACCTTC
CASSYDSRYGYTF
>TRBJ2-3|-|-|TRBV6-5
TGTGCCAGCAGTTTACAGGGGACTAGCACAGATACGCAGTATTTT
CASSLQGTSTDTQYF
>TRBJ2-7|TRBD1|few|TRBV15
TGTGCCACCAGCAGAGAATTGACAGGGTTTAGGTACGAGCAGTACTTC
CATSRELTGFRYEQYF
>TRBJ2-1|TRBD2|-|TRBV5-4
TGTGCCAGCAGCTTGGCCCCTAGCGGGAGTTCCTACAATGAGCAGTTCTTC
CASSLAPSGSSYNEQFF
>TRBJ1-2|-|few|TRBV5-1
TGCGCCAGCAGCGTAGAGGTGACTTATGGCTACACCTTC
CASSVEVTYGYTF
>TRBJ1-6|-|few|TRBV19
TGTGCCAGTCAACTCCGCGGTAATTCACCCCTCCACTTT
CASQLRGNSPLHF
>TRBJ2-1|TRBD2|many|TRBV7-9
TGTGCCAGCAGCAGGGGACTAGGTCTCCACAATGAGCAGTTCTTC
CASSRGLGLHNEQFF
>TRBJ1-2|-|few|TRBV4-3
TGCGCCAGCAGCCAAGATTCCGGGGGCTATGGCTACACCTTC
CASSQDSGGYGYTF
>TRBJ2-7|-|-|TRBV28
TGTGCCAGCAGGTCAACAGGGAGCTGGGAGCAGTACTTC
CASRSTGSWEQYF
>TRBJ2-1|TRBD2|few|TRBV7-3
TGTGCCAGCAGCTTACTAGCGGGACCCTACAATGAGCAGTTCTTC
CASSLLAGPYNEQFF
>TRBJ1-1|-|-|TRBV7-6
TGTGCCAGCAGCTGGGAGGCCTCCACTGAAGCTTTCTTT
CASSWEASTEAFF
>TRBJ2-1|-|-|TRBV11-2
TGTGCCAGCAGCCAGGGGGCGGGGGGGCCCTTCAATGAGCAGTTCTTC
CASSQGAGGPFNEQFF
>TRBJ1-3|-|-|TRBV25-1
TGTGCCAGCAGTGGCCGGGACTGGAGCTCTGGAAACACCATATATTTT
CASSGRDWSSGNTIYF
>TRBJ2-7|TRBD2|few|TRBV28
TGTGCCAGCCGTACTAGCGGGGCTTCCTACGAGCAGTACTTC
CASRTSGASYEQYF
>TRBJ2-1|TRBD2|few|TRBV2
TGTGCCAGCAGCGGGACTAGCGGGAGGGCCCTCGATGAGCAGTTCTTC
CASSGTSGRALDEQFF
>TRBJ2-3|TRBD2|few|TRBV2
TGTGCCCACGCTTGGGGAGGGACAGATACGCAGTATTTT
CAHAWGGTDTQYF
>TRBJ2-3|TRBD2|few|TRBV6-5
TGTGCCAGCAGTTTCAGCCTAGCGGGGGGCACAGATACGCAGTATTTT
CASSFSLAGGTDTQYF
>TRBJ2-7|TRBD1|-|TRBV7-3
TGTGCCAGCAGCCTAGGGACAGGTCTATACTTC
CASSLGTGLYF
>TRBJ1-4|-|-|TRBV7-8
TGTGCCAGCAGCGACGGGGGTGAAAAACTGTTTTTT
CASSDGGEKLFF
>TRBJ1-1|TRBD1|-|TRBV28
TGTGCCAGCAGGGACAGGGGCAAGGCTGAAGCTTTCTTT
CASRDRGKAEAFF
>TRBJ2-2|-|-|TRBV5-4
TGTGCCAGCAGCGATGGGAGCACCGGGGAGCTGTTTTTT
CASSDGSTGELFF
>TRBJ1-2|-|-|TRBV7-9
TGTGCCAGCAGCCTCTTTAGTACCACGGGGGATGGCTACACCTTC
CASSLFSTTGDGYTF
>TRBJ1-2|-|-|TRBV4-2
TGTGCCAGCAGCCAAGGACAGAACTATGGCTACACCTTC
CASSQGQNYGYTF
>TRBJ2-7|TRBD2|few|TRBV10-3
TGTGCCATCACTGAAAGGACTAGCGGCTACGAGCAGTACTTC
CAITERTSGYEQYF
>TRBJ2-1|TRBD2|-|TRBV7-3
TGTGCCAGCAGCATCCGAACTAGCGGGAGGGCCGAGGGTGAGCAGTTCTTC
CASSIRTSGRAEGEQFF
>TRBJ2-3|TRBD2|few|TRBV9
TGTGCCAGCAGCGGTAGACTAGCGACAGATACGCAGTATTTT
CASSGRLATDTQYF
>TRBJ1-5|-|-|TRBV19
TGTGCCAGTAGTACCGGACAGAGCAATCAGCCCCAGCATTTT
CASSTGQSNQPQHF